Included here is one T cell receptor (beta chain) sequence, with context. The antigen remains undetermined. Data came from immunoSEQ multiplex PCR; TCRdb stores just in-frame clones and leaves some out. The sample has 55,000 to 65,000 clones; 89% are singletons. The entry originates in a study of T cell responses to AZD1222 COVID-19 vaccine. Findings and limits, study-wide: Spike-specific TCR breadth and depth went up after people got two AZD1222 doses. Recipients of AZD1222 seropositive at baseline numbered only 5 to 7. Spike-wide coverage was observed for vaccine-associated CD4 TCRs, with dominant responses at 160-218 and 743-854. Only after the peak T cell response were repertoires sampled.

Germline assignment: CDR1 SGHDN and CDR2 FVKESK. The CDR3 totals 17 residues. The junction had 10 bases not matched to a gene; V was cut back by 0 bases and J by 4 bases. The chain joins TRBV14 to TRBJ2-3, with 7 bases matching TRBD1. Sequencing used peripheral blood, obtained 28 days after the second AZD1222 dose. This sequence originates from an adult who received the AZD1222 COVID-19 vaccine. CDR3 nucleotides: TGTGCCAGCAGCCAAGAAAAGGGCAGGGGGAGAGCAGATACGCAGTATTTT. Amino acid sequence: CASSQEKGRGRADTQYF.